The clone carrying this T cell receptor beta chain has more than one count but fewer than ten. Its antigen is unknown. TCRdb re-analysed the reads in MiXCR, keeping a single row per CDR3 protein. The table lists approximately 500,000 distinct CDR3 sequences, around 30% of them singletons. This sample was included in a study of T cell repertoires in cytomegalovirus infection. Study in general: In the study, CMV epitopes included recently identified HLA-C-restricted and well-studied HLA-B-restricted ones. Public TCR beta signatures were indicative of both CMV infection and a matching HLA type. Findings and limits, study-wide: HLA-C-restricted TCR beta clonotypes specific for CMV led the ex vivo response.

CDR3 length: 14 residues. CDR1 SGHTA and CDR2 FQGNSA come from the germline V gene. Trimming left V 2 bases short and J 2 bases short, with 10 bases between. The chain links TRBV7-2 to TRBJ2-7; D call uncertain. Material: cultured PBMCs, obtained from culture after CMV antigen stimulation. The TCR was taken from a human donor in good health (CMV status not recorded). Some clones in this sample may be carry-over from other donors' samples. The CDR3 nucleotides read TGTGCCAGCAGCTTAACGGCTGGCCCCTACGAGCAGTACTTC. Its translation is CASSLTAGPYEQYF.